The 12 T cell receptor beta chains below all came from one sample that was sequenced in a study of CXCR3-negative and CXCR3-positive naive CD8 T cells. Through 5' RACE with UMI labels, the TRB cDNA libraries were prepared. TCRdb reprocessed the 5' RACE reads, with one entry per CDR3 protein and no DNA. This sample contains around 7,000 distinct CDR3 sequences. Material: naive CXCR3- CD8+ T cells from blood. The subset was: CD45RO-CCR7+CD27+CD95- naive CD8+ T cells lacking CXCR3 (TNR3-). These receptors were taken from a human donor in good health. Some clones in this sample may be carry-over from other donors' samples.

By frequency, this clonotype registers medium-sized. This CDR3 is CSAVLASDAQYF. The chain couples TRBV29-1 to TRBJ2-5; TCRdb proposes TRBD2, but this gene call is untestable without DNA. Germline-derived CDR1 and CDR2 are SQVTM and ANQGSEA. CDR3 length equals 12 residues.

This clonotype is labeled medium-sized (0.01 to 0.1%) based on frequency. The chain uses TRBV12-3 or TRBV12-4 and TRBJ2-1; the D call from TCRdb, TRBD1, cannot be confirmed without DNA. The CDR3 consists of 14 residues. The CDR3 sequence: CASTNSGQDNEQFF.

V is TRBV29-1 and J is TRBJ2-5; TCRdb outputs TRBD2, but without DNA this stays unchecked. Germline V gives CDR1 SQVTM, CDR2 ANQGSEA. This CDR3 comprises 14 residues. The CDR3 reads CSVEEVGRQETQYF.

By frequency, this clonotype is medium-sized. The chain recombines TRBV29-1 with TRBJ2-7; with no DNA, the TCRdb D assignment of TRBD1 cannot be verified. This CDR3 region has 15 residues. CDR1 and CDR2 from the germline V gene are SQVTM and ANQGSEA. CDR3 sequence: CSVEFGTEAHYEQYF.

The chain recombines TRBV20-1 with TRBJ2-7; the TCRdb D gene call, TRBD2, has no DNA to confirm it. CDR1 is DFQATT and CDR2 is SNEGSKA in the germline V gene (reference sequence). The CDR3 runs 14 residues. This CDR3 reads CSAIPAGLWNEQYF.

This clonotype is medium-sized (0.01 to 0.1%) by frequency. The chain links TRBV19 to TRBJ2-7. The length of the CDR3 is 13 residues. CDR1 is LNHDA, CDR2 SQIVND, per germline (reference sequence). The CDR3 spells CASSASMDYEQYF. Full variable domain (rest looked up from reference TRBV19 and TRBJ2-7): DGGITQSPKYLFRKEGQNVTLSCEQNLNHDAMYWYRQDPGQGLRLIYYSQIVNDFQKGDIAEGYSVSREKKESFPLTVTSAQKNPTAFYLCASSASMDYEQYFGPGTRLTVT.

The V and J genes are TRBV15 and TRBJ1-1. Per germline, CDR1 LNHNV and CDR2 YYDKDF (reference sequence). The CDR3 has 15 amino acids. The CDR3 loop is CATSRDRQDQAEAFF. The whole variable domain, filled in from reference TRBV15 and TRBJ1-1, reads DAMVIQNPRYQVTQFGKPVTLSCSQTLNHNVMYWYQQKSSQAPKLLFHYYDKDFNNEADTPDNFQSRRPNTSFCFLDIRSPGLGDTAMYLCATSRDRQDQAEAFFGQGTRLTVV.

This chain connects TRBV6-5 to TRBJ2-1. This CDR3 comprises 12 residues. CDR1 and CDR2 (germline): MNHEY, SVGAGI. CDR3 sequence: CASMDSYNEQFF.

Frequency places this clonotype as medium-sized. This chain joins TRBV6-6 and TRBJ2-7; the TCRdb D gene call, TRBD1, has no DNA to confirm it. This CDR3 has 14 residues. Germline V gene lookup returns CDR1 MNHNY and CDR2 SVGAGI (reference sequence). The CDR3 sequence: CASSSRTGEDEQYF.

V usage is TRBV23-1 and J usage is TRBJ2-7; TCRdb indicates TRBD2, and absent DNA this call remains unverified. TRBV23-1 is marked as an open reading frame, function uncertain. The CDR3 has 14 residues. CDR3: CASSQSSGNYEQYF.

The J gene is TRBJ2-3, the V gene TRBV9. CDR1 and CDR2 from the germline V gene are SGDLS and YYNGEE. The CDR3 runs 15 residues. The CDR3 loop is CASSAGLSSTDTQYF.

V gene TRBV3-1 combines with J gene TRBJ2-3; TCRdb selects TRBD2, and the lack of DNA leaves this call unchecked. The CDR3 length is 16 residues. CDR1 and CDR2 (germline): LGHDT, YNNKEL (reference sequence). CDR3 sequence reads: CASSQLASGATDTQYF.